Listed here are 31 T cell receptor beta chains from one sample, sequenced in a study of response to subunit inactivated influenza vaccine. TCRdb re-derived calls from the RT-PCR reads in MiXCR, one entry per CDR3 protein. The profile shows 650,000 to 800,000 distinct CDR3 sequences, around 14% of them singletons. This material consisted of PBMCs from blood, taken around 15 days before vaccination. All receptors derive from a man aged 45-65 years who received an inactivated influenza vaccine.

This chain links TRBV27 with TRBJ2-1; possibly TRBD1 for D (6 bases). Germline assignment: CDR1 MNHEY and CDR2 SMNVEV (reference sequence). The CDR3 runs 16 residues. V lost 6 bases to trimming and J lost 2 bases, with 17 bases between them. CDR3 sequence (DNA): TGTGCCAGCAGCACCCACCGGGACATTACCTACAATGAGCAGTTCTTC. This gives the protein CASSTHRDITYNEQFF.

This clonotype has a handful of counts. V usage is TRBV7-2 and J usage is TRBJ2-3; maybe TRBD1 (5 bases). Trimming shortened V by 2 bases and J by 2 bases, and 8 bases separated the two germline ends. The CDR3 runs to 14 residues. Germline values: CDR1 SGHTA, CDR2 FQGNSA. CDR3 residues: CASSLLGVTDTQYF. CDR3 DNA sequence: TGTGCCAGCAGCTTATTAGGGGTCACAGATACGCAGTATTTT.

A few counts support this clonotype. The chain is built from TRBV20-1 and TRBJ2-6; D tentatively reads TRBD1 or TRBD2 (5 bases each). V dropped 0 bases and J dropped 0 bases, with 18 bases sitting between them. This CDR3 is built from 19 residues. Germline loops: CDR1 DFQATT, CDR2 SNEGSKA (reference sequence). CDR3 loop: CSARDQGPRVLSGANVLTF. For the CDR3, the DNA is TGCAGTGCTAGAGATCAGGGACCACGAGTACTCTCTGGGGCCAACGTCCTGACTTTC.

The chain links TRBV5-1 to TRBJ1-5; perhaps TRBD1 as D (6 bases). This CDR3 spans 14 amino acids. Germline CDR1 SGHRS, CDR2 YFSETQ. V gave up 0 bases and J gave up 7 bases, with 11 bases separating them. CDR3 residues: CASSLAGGEQPQHF. The CDR3 region has the DNA TGCGCCAGCAGCTTGGCTGGGGGCGAGCAGCCCCAGCATTTT.

This clonotype was detected a few times. This sequence joins TRBV4-2 and TRBJ1-4; D is uncertain. V lost 4 bases, J lost 0 bases, and 12 bases lay in between. There are 16 residues in the CDR3. Per the germline V gene, CDR1 is LGHNA and CDR2 is YNFKEQ. The DNA of the CDR3 is TGTGCCAGCAGCCGCCGCCCAGGCGCAACTAATGAAAAACTGTTTTTT. This gives the protein CASSRRPGATNEKLFF.

This clonotype was counted between two and nine times. The chain couples TRBV30 to TRBJ2-1; 16 bases are shared with TRBD2. Trimming at V came to 1 base and at J to 0 bases, leaving 6 bases not matched to a gene. This CDR3 has 19 residues. Germline CDR1 and CDR2: GTSNPN and SVGIG (reference sequence). The CDR3 spells CAWSAGLAGGRSSYNEQFF. The CDR3 DNA follows: TGTGCCTGGAGTGCGGGACTAGCGGGAGGGCGAAGCTCCTACAATGAGCAGTTCTTC.

The gene calls are TRBV20-1 and TRBJ2-5; 7 nucleotides align to TRBD2. CDR3 length equals 15 residues. Germline-derived CDR1 and CDR2 are DFQATT and SNEGSKA (reference sequence). The junction had 9 bases not matched to a gene; V was cut back by 0 bases and J by 5 bases. DNA of the CDR3: TGCAGTGCTAGAGAGCGGACTAGAGATGTCGAGACCCAGTACTTC. Translated, it gives CSARERTRDVETQYF.

In this sample, this clonotype turned up many times. The chain joins TRBV27 to TRBJ1-6; D ambiguous. CDR3 size: 16 residues. V was shortened by 6 bases and J by 5 bases, with 17 bases between the two germline ends. Germline lookup yields CDR1 MNHEY and CDR2 SMNVEV (reference sequence). The CDR3 region is CASSLPRDGNNSPLHF. CDR3 in DNA: TGTGCCAGCAGCCTACCCCGCGACGGTAATAATTCACCCCTCCACTTT.

The sample holds a few counts of this clonotype. The chain joins TRBV10-3 to TRBJ2-5; D unresolved. Germline V gene sequence: CDR1 ENHRY, CDR2 SYGVKD. The CDR3 totals 11 residues. V was pared by 3 bases and J by 5 bases, with 4 bases between. This CDR3 reads CAISDLETQYF. CDR3 DNA sequence: TGTGCCATCAGTGATCTGGAGACCCAGTACTTC.

This clonotype occurred many times. This chain joins TRBV12-3 or TRBV12-4 and TRBJ1-4; a possible D gene is TRBD1 (5 bases). Trimming pared 1 base from V and 10 bases from J, leaving 13 bases between. There are 14 residues in the CDR3. The CDR3 is CASSLEGLTGKLFF. The CDR3 bases are TGTGCCAGCAGTTTAGAGGGACTTACGGGAAAACTGTTTTTT.

The genes are TRBV2 and TRBJ2-5, with D unresolved. Looked up from germline, CDR1 is SNHLY and CDR2 is FYNNEI. V shed 6 bases and J shed 6 bases, with 8 bases lying between them. This CDR3 spans 11 amino acids. The CDR3 DNA reads TGTGCCAGCAGCGCCGGCAAGACCCAGTACTTC. Translation gives CASSAGKTQYF.

The chain uses TRBV11-1 and TRBJ2-2; D perhaps matches TRBD1 (6 bases). This CDR3 has 15 amino acids. Trimming took off 2 bases at V and 3 bases at J, with 10 bases between the two ends. In germline, CDR1 is SGHAT, CDR2 FQDESV (reference sequence). CDR3 DNA: TGTGCCAGCAGCTTATTGGGGGCTCACACCGGGGAGCTGTTTTTT. This gives the protein CASSLLGAHTGELFF.

This clonotype was picked up a small number of times. V is TRBV5-1 and J is TRBJ2-5, with D perhaps TRBD1 or TRBD2 (5 bases each). CDR3 length: 16 amino acids. Trimming shortened V by 0 bases and J by 0 bases, and 12 bases separated the two germline ends. Per germline, CDR1 SGHRS and CDR2 YFSETQ. Written as DNA, the CDR3 is TGCGCCAGCAGCTTGGTTGGGACGTCGTACCAAGAGACCCAGTACTTC. The encoded protein is CASSLVGTSYQETQYF.

The chain joins TRBV9 to TRBJ2-3; TRBD2 matches at 11 bases. The CDR3 consists of 16 residues. Germline V gene lookup returns CDR1 SGDLS and CDR2 YYNGEE. V gave up 3 bases and J gave up 3 bases; unmatched junction bases: 6. CDR3 sequence: CASSEILAGATDTQYF. The CDR3 DNA is TGTGCCAGCAGCGAAATACTAGCGGGAGCAACAGATACGCAGTATTTT.

J is TRBJ2-5 and V is TRBV12-3 or TRBV12-4; TRBD1 agrees at 7 bases. CDR3 size: 14 residues. The J segment lost 2 bases and the V segment lost 6 bases, leaving 6 bases of the junction unmatched. CDR3 coding DNA: TGTGCCAGCAGCTGGGGGACAGTACAAGAGACCCAGTACTTC. This gives the protein CASSWGTVQETQYF.

V gene TRBV30 combines with J gene TRBJ2-1, with a weak D call TRBD2 (5 bases). The CDR3 extends over 14 amino acids. The germline V and J ends were trimmed by 0 bases and 8 bases, with 14 bases remaining between them. Germline V gene data show CDR1 as GTSNPN and CDR2 as SVGIG (reference sequence). CDR3 DNA sequence: TGTGCCTGGAGTGTGCTTGGGCTAGCCGATGAGCAGTTCTTC. This translates into CAWSVLGLADEQFF.

This chain uses TRBV12-3 or TRBV12-4 with TRBJ1-1; 8 nucleotides align to TRBD1. The CDR3 has 17 amino acids. The trim removed 2 bases at V and 6 bases at J, leaving 14 bases unmatched. The CDR3 region is CASSLPIRAGGIPEAFF. In DNA form, the CDR3 reads TGTGCCAGCAGTTTACCTATACGAGCAGGGGGCATACCTGAAGCTTTCTTT.

The genes are TRBV24-1 and TRBJ2-2; D not certain. Germline CDR1 and CDR2: KGHDR and SFDVKD. This CDR3 is built from 15 residues. V lost 4 bases and J lost 1, with 9 bases in between. Here the CDR3 DNA reads TGTGCCACCAGTGACCCAGCCCGGAACACCGGGGAGCTGTTTTTT. Amino acid sequence: CATSDPARNTGELFF.

The sample holds a few counts of this clonotype. The rearrangement uses TRBV27 and TRBJ2-7; a possible D gene is TRBD1 (5 bases). The V end lost 0 bases, the J end lost 3 bases, and 9 bases lay between the germline ends. Germline V gene lookup returns CDR1 MNHEY and CDR2 SMNVEV (reference sequence). The CDR3 is made up of 14 amino acids. The CDR3 loop is CASSLSWGGYEQYF. The CDR3 coding sequence is TGTGCCAGCAGTTTATCTTGGGGCGGCTACGAGCAGTACTTC.

There are a few counts of this clonotype. A read error may produce the germline difference seen at one junction end. The chain joins TRBV7-2 to TRBJ2-1; D gene uncertain. The germline gives CDR1 SGHTA, CDR2 FQGNSA. The CDR3 spans 13 residues. Here the CDR3 DNA reads TGTGCCAGCAGCATAGCCCTAGGTAATGAGCAGTTCTTC. It translates to CASSIALGNEQFF.

This clonotype was counted between two and nine times. This chain joins TRBV6-5 and TRBJ2-6, with D possibly being TRBD1 (6 bases). This CDR3 spans 18 amino acids. Germline-derived CDR1 and CDR2 are MNHEY and SVGAGI. V dropped 0 bases and J dropped 0 bases, with 12 bases sitting between them. CDR3 protein: CASSYSGQPPSGANVLTF. CDR3 nucleotide sequence: TGTGCCAGCAGTTACTCGGGACAACCGCCCTCTGGGGCCAACGTCCTGACTTTC.

This clonotype was counted ten times or more. V usage is TRBV18 and J usage is TRBJ1-6; D gene ambiguous. The CDR3 sequence is 13 residues long. V lost 5 bases, J lost 5 bases, and 7 bases lay in between. Germline values: CDR1 KGHSH, CDR2 LQKENI. The CDR3 sequence: CASSYGDNSPLHF. CDR3 DNA sequence: TGTGCCAGCTCATACGGGGATAATTCACCCCTCCACTTT.

The V gene is TRBV4-2, the J gene TRBJ1-1; D unresolved. With 0 bases removed from V and 4 bases from J, the gap between germline ends came to 9 bases. Germline-derived CDR1 and CDR2 are LGHNA and YNFKEQ. The CDR3 is 14 amino acids. CDR3 in amino acids: CASSQDLLGTEAFF. CDR3 DNA: TGTGCCAGCAGCCAAGACCTCTTGGGCACTGAAGCTTTCTTT.

This chain joins TRBV6-2 or TRBV6-3 and TRBJ2-7; 12 bases map to TRBD1. Trimming at V came to 5 bases and at J to 7 bases, leaving 9 bases not matched to a gene. This CDR3 is 15 amino acids long. Germline V gene lookup returns CDR1 MNHEY and CDR2 SVGEGT. The CDR3 nucleotides read TGTGCCAGCAGTGACCGGGACAGGGGGCGCGGTGAGCAGTACTTC. Translated, it gives CASSDRDRGRGEQYF.

The rearrangement uses TRBV6-5 and TRBJ2-3; maybe TRBD2 (7 bases). Germline lookup yields CDR1 MNHEY and CDR2 SVGAGI. This CDR3 contains 15 residues. Trimming removed 2 bases at V and 4 bases at J, with 13 bases between. This CDR3 is CASSYGGGPADTQYF. Here the CDR3 DNA reads TGTGCCAGCAGTTACGGGGGGGGGCCGGCAGATACGCAGTATTTT.

This clonotype occurred many times. The J gene is TRBJ1-6, the V gene TRBV7-2; unclear D gene. The CDR3 length is 13 residues. The V gene's germline CDR1 is SGHTA and CDR2 FQGNSA. V gave up 3 bases and J gave up 9 bases, with 9 bases separating them. As DNA, the CDR3 is TGTGCCAGCAGCTTGTCAAATGGTTCACCCCTCCACTTT. This sequence encodes CASSLSNGSPLHF.

This clonotype was counted only a few times. The rearrangement links TRBV4-3 to TRBJ2-7; TRBD1 matches 9 bases. The CDR3 covers 14 residues. The germline CDR1 and CDR2 sequences are LGHNA and YSLEER. The junction had 7 bases not matched to a gene; V was cut back by 4 bases and J by 6 bases. DNA for the CDR3: TGCGCCAGCAGCCGCTGGACAGGGGCCAGCGAGCAGTACTTC. Translating gives CASSRWTGASEQYF.

This clonotype was seen ten or more times. This chain's CDR3 is CASSTSRAQGYTEAFF. CDR3 in DNA: TGTGCCAGCAGCACTAGCCGCGCTCAGGGGTACACTGAAGCTTTCTTT. The chain combines TRBV12-3 or TRBV12-4 with TRBJ1-1; tentative D call: TRBD1 (6 bases). This CDR3 spans 16 amino acids. V was clipped by 6 bases and J by 3 bases, with 20 bases between them.

The chain links TRBV12-3 or TRBV12-4 to TRBJ2-1; TRBD2 matches at 8 bases. The junction had 1 base not matched to a gene; V was cut back by 3 bases and J by 3 bases. This CDR3 region has 14 residues. The CDR3 bases are TGTGCCAGCAGTTTCGGGGGGGACTACAATGAGCAGTTCTTC. This gives the protein CASSFGGDYNEQFF.

This clonotype was picked up a small number of times. V and J are TRBV4-1 and TRBJ2-1, with 9 bases that match TRBD2. Germline V gene sequence: CDR1 MGHRA, CDR2 YSYEKL. V shed 4 bases, J shed 14 bases, and the junction held 9 bases outside the gene matches. CDR3 length equals 13 residues. The CDR3 protein is CASSLKAGGYKFF. The DNA for the CDR3 is TGCGCCAGCAGCCTTAAGGCGGGGGGGTACAAGTTCTTC.

The chain employs TRBV5-1 and TRBJ1-3; maybe TRBD1 (5 bases). The CDR3 is 17 residues long. V lost 0 bases and J 0 bases, leaving 13 bases between the germline ends. Germline CDR1 is SGHRS and CDR2 is YFSETQ. The CDR3 spells CASSLASQQVSGNTIYF. CDR3 nucleotides: TGCGCCAGCAGCTTGGCAAGTCAACAGGTCTCTGGAAACACCATATATTTT.